A single sample gave rise to the 14 T cell receptor beta chains below, sequenced in a study of technical replicates of blood from several donors. The assay was immunoSEQ multiplex PCR, and TCRdb's table has in-frame clones only and misses some. This sample has tens of thousands of clones, with about 86% found just once. Material: PBMCs. These receptors were taken from a human donor in good health. Some clones in this sample may be carry-over from other donors' samples.

Only a few counts were recorded for this clone. A junction end diverges from the germline sequence, so it may reflect a read error. This chain uses TRBV19 with TRBJ1-6; 8 nucleotides match TRBD1. The CDR3 extends over 16 amino acids. CDR1 is LNHDA and CDR2 is SQIVND in the germline V gene (reference sequence). In nucleotides, the CDR3 is TGTGCCAGTGGTATAGACCAGGGGGCGCGGACTTCACCCCTCCACTTT. Protein sequence: CASGIDQGARTSPLHF.

This clone was found a few times. J is TRBJ2-7 and V is TRBV18, with a possible D match to TRBD1 (5 bases). The CDR3 totals 12 residues. The V gene lost 3 bases and the J gene lost 6 bases, with 9 bases spanning the gap. Germline loops: CDR1 KGHSH, CDR2 LQKENI. CDR3 region: CASSPSRVEQYF. The CDR3, as DNA: TGTGCCAGCTCACCGTCCAGGGTCGAGCAGTACTTC.

The chain has TRBV6-5 and TRBJ2-1; tentative D call: TRBD2 (5 bases). V was pared by 10 bases and J by 0 bases, with 10 bases between. Germline loops: CDR1 MNHEY, CDR2 SVGAGI. The CDR3 is 13 amino acids. The CDR3 loop reads CAIRRSSYNEQFF. CDR3 in DNA: TGTGCCATCCGGAGGAGCTCCTACAATGAGCAGTTCTTC.

The genes are TRBV7-2 and TRBJ1-5; D might be TRBD1 (6 bases). V lost 1 base and J lost 7, with 11 bases in between. This CDR3 spans 14 amino acids. Germline-derived CDR1 and CDR2 are SGHTA and FQGNSA. CDR3 sequence: CASSLEQGGQPQHF. The CDR3 coding sequence is TGTGCCAGCAGCTTAGAACAGGGAGGGCAGCCCCAGCATTTT.

DNA of the CDR3: TGTGCCAGCAGCGCCCGCCGGACAGGGAACACCGGGGAGCTGTTTTTT. It yields the protein CASSARRTGNTGELFF. The chain joins TRBV7-2 to TRBJ2-2; TRBD1 aligns across 7 bases. Trimming took 5 bases from V and 1 from J; bases not matched to a gene: 7. Germline CDR1 is SGHTA and CDR2 is FQGNSA. The CDR3 spans 16 residues.

The chain links TRBV4-1 to TRBJ2-5, with 15 bases that match TRBD2. The CDR3 length is 15 residues. V dropped 4 bases and J dropped 6; count of bases not matched to a gene: 3. Germline CDR1 is MGHRA and CDR2 is YSYEKL. CDR3 sequence (DNA): TGCGCCAGCAGCCTGGGACTAGCGGGGGGTCAGACCCAGTACTTC. It codes for CASSLGLAGGQTQYF.

This chain uses TRBV5-8 with TRBJ2-7; D gene ambiguous. CDR1 and CDR2 from the germline V gene are SGHTS and YDEGEE. The CDR3 loop spans 14 amino acids. V was trimmed by 4 bases and J by 7 bases, leaving 18 bases between them. DNA for the CDR3: TGTGCCAGCAGCCGGCCGACTGGCCCCTGGGAGCAGTACTTC. This translates into CASSRPTGPWEQYF.

The V gene is TRBV5-6, the J gene TRBJ2-1; 7 bases align to TRBD1. V shed 4 bases and J 3 bases; nucleotides not matched to a gene: 10. This CDR3 contains 16 residues. Germline CDR1 is SGHDT and CDR2 is YYEEEE. DNA of the CDR3: TGTGCCAGCAGCCCGGGACAGCCAATGTTCTACAATGAGCAGTTCTTC. It specifies CASSPGQPMFYNEQFF.

The rearrangement joins TRBV18 to TRBJ2-7; a weak D match, TRBD1 (6 bases). V lost 6 bases to trimming and J lost 7 bases, with 16 bases between them. The CDR3 contains 13 residues. Germline V CDR1 and CDR2: KGHSH, LQKENI. The CDR3 sequence: CASSPIQGREQYF. Written as DNA, the CDR3 is TGTGCCAGCTCGCCTATACAGGGTCGGGAGCAGTACTTC.

This clone was seen a single time. The chain uses TRBV4-3 and TRBJ1-5; D gene ambiguous. This CDR3 is 13 amino acids long. Deletions cut 4 bases from V and 4 bases from J, with 8 bases between. Looked up from germline, CDR1 is LGHNA and CDR2 is YSLEER. Written as DNA, the CDR3 is TGCGCCAGCAGCCTAAACAAGAATCAGCCCCAGCATTTT. Translated, it gives CASSLNKNQPQHF.

This clone was detected once. The J gene is TRBJ2-3, the V gene TRBV30; weak D call: TRBD2 (5 bases). The V gene's germline CDR1 is GTSNPN and CDR2 SVGIG (reference sequence). The CDR3 has 16 amino acids. V was cut by 2 bases and J by 0 bases, with 15 bases left in between. The CDR3 coding sequence is TGTGCCTGGAGTCCTAAACGGACTGGTAGCACAGATACGCAGTATTTT. Protein sequence: CAWSPKRTGSTDTQYF.

This clone appeared once. The CDR3 protein is CASSIASGPGAEAFF. The CDR3 DNA sequence: TGTGCCAGTAGTATAGCGTCAGGGCCGGGGGCTGAAGCTTTCTTT. The J gene is TRBJ1-1, the V gene TRBV19; a weak D match, TRBD1 (5 bases). Germline CDR1 is LNHDA and CDR2 is SQIVND (reference sequence). Trimming removed 1 base at V and 6 bases at J, with 15 bases between. The CDR3 is 15 residues long.

The CDR3: CAISEDGLGVDTQYF. CDR3 in DNA: TGTGCCATCAGTGAGGACGGGTTAGGAGTAGATACGCAGTATTTT. The rearrangement uses TRBV10-3 and TRBJ2-3; the D is unclear. With 2 bases removed from V and 5 bases from J, the gap between germline ends came to 14 bases. CDR1 and CDR2 from the germline V gene are ENHRY and SYGVKD. The CDR3 runs 15 residues.

This clone appeared a single time. This chain uses TRBV20-1 with TRBJ2-5; possibly TRBD2 for D (6 bases). Trimming stripped 8 bases from V and 5 bases from J, with 9 bases between. CDR1 and CDR2 (germline): DFQATT, SNEGSKA (reference sequence). The CDR3 length is 10 residues. DNA for the CDR3: TGCAGTCTAGCGCAGGAGACCCAGTACTTC. Translating it yields CSLAQETQYF.